The rows below give T cell receptor beta chains drawn from one sample of a study of cytomegalovirus exposure and HLA in healthy donors. Here immunoSEQ multiplex PCR was the method, and the copy in TCRdb shows in-frame clones only, minus some. The sample has 110,000 or so clones, 75% seen once; the top ten hold about 2.8%. Sequences were obtained from PBMCs. The source of these receptors is a woman aged 40 to 50 in good health and CMV-seropositive. CDR3s include the opening cysteine and the closing phenylalanine or tryptophan. The D gene is left open where the match is weak. Size tells how often a clone was seen (once, few, many) or the class of an expanded clone, and some rows leave it out.

v_call	j_call	d_call	clone_size	cdr3_nt	cdr3_aa
TRBV19	TRBJ1-2	-	-	TGTGCCAGTAGTATTAGCGCAGGGGCTCGGGGCTACACCTTC	CASSISAGARGYTF
TRBV19	TRBJ1-1	-	-	TGTGCCAGTAGTATTATCAACAGCCTAATGAACACTGAAGCTTTCTTT	CASSIINSLMNTEAFF
TRBV28	TRBJ1-4	TRBD1	few	TGTGCCATCCCGGGACAGGGTAATGAAAAACTGTTTTTT	CAIPGQGNEKLFF
TRBV6-1	TRBJ2-5	TRBD1	-	TGTGCCAGCAGCAATGGGGCGGGACAGGGAGAGACCCAGTACTTC	CASSNGAGQGETQYF
TRBV5-4	TRBJ2-7	TRBD2	-	TGTGCCAGCAGCTCTCCTGGGCGGGAGGTAGACGAGCAGTACTTC	CASSSPGREVDEQYF
TRBV11-3	TRBJ2-5	-	few	TGTGCCAGCAGCCCTGCAGGTGAAGAGACCCAGTACTTC	CASSPAGEETQYF
TRBV7-2	TRBJ2-3	TRBD2	-	TGTGCCAGCAGCTTAAGTCTAGCGGGGGGGACAGATACGCAGTATTTT	CASSLSLAGGTDTQYF
TRBV5-1	TRBJ1-1	TRBD1	-	TGCGCCAGCAGCTTGATTCTCGGGACAGGGGATGGAGGTGAAGCTTTCTTT	CASSLILGTGDGGEAFF
TRBV19	TRBJ1-5	TRBD1	few	TGTGCCAGTAGCCGAGACAGGGGCGCATTGCAGCCCCAGCATTTT	CASSRDRGALQPQHF
TRBV2	TRBJ2-7	TRBD2	few	TGTGCCAGCAGTTTTTCGGGACTAGCGGGAGGTCAAGGGCAGTACTTC	CASSFSGLAGGQGQYF
TRBV5-4	TRBJ2-1	-	-	TGTGCCAGCAGCTACTCCCGGACAGCCTACAATGAGCAGTTCTTC	CASSYSRTAYNEQFF
TRBV7-6	TRBJ2-1	TRBD2	-	TGTGCCAGCAGCCCGCGGACTAGCGGGAGTAGCGATGAGCAGTTCTTC	CASSPRTSGSSDEQFF
TRBV29-1	TRBJ1-1	TRBD1	-	TGCAGCGTTGAAACTCCGGGAGGGGGCATGAACACTGAAGCTTTCTTT	CSVETPGGGMNTEAFF
TRBV11-1	TRBJ1-1	-	few	TGTGCCAGCAGCTTACCCCGGTTGGGCGGGTCCACTGAAGCTTTCTTT	CASSLPRLGGSTEAFF
TRBV9	TRBJ1-6	TRBD1	-	TGTGCCAGCAGCCAGGGGACAGGGGGCACTTCACCCCTCCACTTT	CASSQGTGGTSPLHF
TRBV6-6	TRBJ1-1	TRBD1	-	TGTGCCAGCAGGACAGGACAGGCGTCTGAAGCTTTCTTT	CASRTGQASEAFF
TRBV27	TRBJ2-7	-	few	TGTGCCAGCAGTTTCTCCACCTCGGGCTACGAGCAGTACTTC	CASSFSTSGYEQYF
TRBV10-3	TRBJ1-1	-	-	TGTGCCATCCGGGAAAAGAACACTGAAGCTTTCTTT	CAIREKNTEAFF
TRBV30	TRBJ1-6	TRBD1	-	TGTGCCTGGAGTCGGGACAGAAATTCACCCCTCCACTTT	CAWSRDRNSPLHF
TRBV7-3	TRBJ2-3	TRBD1	-	TGTGCCAGCAGCAAACAGGGGGCGAAAGGGACAGATACGCAGTATTTT	CASSKQGAKGTDTQYF
TRBV7-9	TRBJ1-5	-	-	TGTGCCAGCAGTTATGGACTAACTGATCAGCCCCAGCATTTT	CASSYGLTDQPQHF
TRBV28	TRBJ2-7	TRBD2	-	TGTGCCAGTTCCGGACTAGCGGGAGGGAGAAGAAACGAGCAGTACTTC	CASSGLAGGRRNEQYF
TRBV27	TRBJ2-7	TRBD1	few	TGTGCCAGCAGTTTATGGACAGGATACTACGAGCAGTACTTC	CASSLWTGYYEQYF
TRBV6-1	TRBJ2-1	TRBD1	-	TGTGCCAGCAGGGACAGGGGGCAAGATGAGCAGTTCTTC	CASRDRGQDEQFF
TRBV7-9	TRBJ2-7	-	-	TGTGCCAGCGCCGGAGGGGCGGCCTCCTACGAGCAGTACTTC	CASAGGAASYEQYF
TRBV19	TRBJ1-5	TRBD1	-	TGTGCCAGTAGTATAGGTGCGACAGGGGGAAGCAATCAGCCCCAGCATTTT	CASSIGATGGSNQPQHF
TRBV9	TRBJ2-7	-	-	TGTGCCAGCAGCGTAGCAGGGATCGGCGTAGTAAACGAGCAGTACTTC	CASSVAGIGVVNEQYF
TRBV6-5	TRBJ1-2	TRBD1	-	TGTGCCAGCAGTTACTCAGGACAGGGGAATGTGGGCTACACCTTC	CASSYSGQGNVGYTF
TRBV2	TRBJ2-7	TRBD2	many	TGTGCCAGCAGTGGGGGTCTAGCGGGTAACTACGAGCAGTACTTC	CASSGGLAGNYEQYF
TRBV23-1	TRBJ2-7	-	-	TGCGCCAGCAGTCAACCGGGAAGCCGAAGCTACGAGCAGTACTTC	CASSQPGSRSYEQYF
TRBV7-2	TRBJ2-5	TRBD1	-	TGTGCCAGCAGTCCTCAGGGGGCGAGGGGAGAGACCCAGTACTTC	CASSPQGARGETQYF
TRBV7-9	TRBJ1-2	TRBD1	-	TGTGCCAGCAGCCTTAAGGGACAGGGGGTCTCCATCTATGGCTACACCTTC	CASSLKGQGVSIYGYTF
TRBV5-4	TRBJ2-3	-	once	TGTGCCAGCAGCCCAAGAGGGACATCCCCCACAGATACGCAGTATTTT	CASSPRGTSPTDTQYF
TRBV19	TRBJ2-5	TRBD2	-	TGTGCCAGTAGTATCCTAGCGGGGCTAGAGACCCAGTACTTC	CASSILAGLETQYF
TRBV4-2	TRBJ2-5	-	few	TGTGCCAGCAGCCAAGATCGGCAGGCCTGGGCCCAGTACTTC	CASSQDRQAWAQYF
TRBV4-1	TRBJ2-7	TRBD1	-	TGCGCCAGCAACGATGACAGGGGCCACGAGCAGTACTTC	CASNDDRGHEQYF
TRBV2	TRBJ1-6	TRBD1	-	TGTGCCAGCAGTGAAGGCAGGGGGAATTCACCCCTCCACTTT	CASSEGRGNSPLHF
TRBV30	TRBJ2-2	TRBD1	-	TGTGCCTGGAGCGGGACAGGGGACCCCGGGGAGCTGTTTTTT	CAWSGTGDPGELFF
TRBV9	TRBJ2-7	-	-	TGTGCCAGCAGCGTAGGAGGTCCCGGAGAGCAGTACTTC	CASSVGGPGEQYF
TRBV7-9	TRBJ2-7	TRBD2	-	TGTTCCAGCAGCTACCCGGGAGGCGAGCAGTACTTC	CSSSYPGGEQYF
TRBV6-5	TRBJ2-7	-	-	TGTGCCAGCAGTCCCGACGGGTCAACGTCCTACGAGCAGTACTTC	CASSPDGSTSYEQYF
TRBV4-3	TRBJ1-2	-	-	TGCGCCAGCAGCCAAGGAGGGGGTGGGGTAAGGTATGGCTACACCTTC	CASSQGGGGVRYGYTF
TRBV6-5	TRBJ1-3	-	-	TGTGCCAGCATCATAACAGGGAGCTCTGGAAACACCATATATTTT	CASIITGSSGNTIYF
TRBV5-8	TRBJ1-2	TRBD1	-	TGTGCCAGCAGCTTCCGGGGGACAGGCTATGGCTACACCTTC	CASSFRGTGYGYTF
TRBV2	TRBJ2-4	-	-	TGTGCCAGCAGTGTGGACAGAAACATTCAGTACTTC	CASSVDRNIQYF
TRBV27	TRBJ1-4	-	few	TGTGCCAGCAGTTTATCCAGGGAGGGGCAGGAAAAACTGTTTTTT	CASSLSREGQEKLFF
TRBV11-2	TRBJ2-1	TRBD1	-	TGTGCCAGCAGGGATGGACAGGGGTGGGATGAGCAGTTCTTC	CASRDGQGWDEQFF
TRBV7-7	TRBJ2-1	-	-	TGTGCCAGCAGCCCGACTCGGGGCTACAATGAGCAGTTCTTC	CASSPTRGYNEQFF
TRBV6-5	TRBJ1-2	-	-	TGTGCCAGCAGCCCAGGGGTTTGGTATGGCTACACCTTC	CASSPGVWYGYTF
TRBV5-1	TRBJ2-7	-	-	TGCGCCAGCAGCTATCCAGGATCCTACGAGCAGTACTTC	CASSYPGSYEQYF
TRBV15	TRBJ2-5	TRBD2	-	TGTGCCACCAGCAGAGGAACTAGCGGGGCTTTCCAAGAGACCCGGTACTTC	CATSRGTSGAFQETRYF
TRBV7-2	TRBJ2-5	TRBD2	-	TGTGCCAGCAGCTTATCCGCAGCGGGGGGCCGGGAGACCCAGTACTTC	CASSLSAAGGRETQYF
TRBV2	TRBJ2-7	-	once	TGTGCCAGCACCGTATCCTACGAGCAGTACTTC	CASTVSYEQYF
TRBV23-1	TRBJ1-2	TRBD1	-	TGCGCCAGCGGCAGTTCGGGACAGGGGGCATCCAACTATGGCTACACCTTC	CASGSSGQGASNYGYTF
TRBV9	TRBJ1-2	-	once	TGTGCCAGCAGGAAGGAGTCATATGGCTACACCTTC	CASRKESYGYTF